These T cell receptor beta chains were read from a single sample in a study of shared clonotypes between healthy human individuals. Profiled with immunoSEQ multiplex PCR; TCRdb holds only in-frame clones, not every one. This table has under 2.5 million clones, around 93% appearing once. Sequencing was performed on naive CD4+ T cells from PBMCs. The source of these receptors is a man younger than 35 in good health. Some clones in this sample may be carry-over from other donors' samples. CDR3s include the opening cysteine and the closing phenylalanine or tryptophan. A D gene is named only where the DNA matches it firmly. Where a row states a size, it is once, few, many or the class of an expanded clone; other rows omit it.

TRBD2,TRBV9,NA,TRBJ2-1,CASSVDRGGQDEQFF,TGTGCCAGCAGCGTAGATCGCGGGGGGCAGGATGAGCAGTTCTTC
NA,TRBV7-2,NA,TRBJ2-4,CASSASGSLAKNIQYF,TGTGCCAGCAGCGCCTCTGGAAGTTTAGCCAAAAACATTCAGTACTTC
TRBD2,TRBV7-6,NA,TRBJ2-3,CASSNRTSGPRDTQYF,TGTGCCAGCAGCAATCGGACTAGCGGACCAAGGGATACGCAGTATTTT
NA,TRBV4-1,NA,TRBJ1-1,CASSRMLNTEAFF,TGCGCCAGCAGCCGAATGTTGAACACTGAAGCTTTCTTT
TRBD2,TRBV28,NA,TRBJ2-5,CASSSSSGTIQETQYF,TGTGCCAGCAGTTCCTCTAGCGGGACGATCCAAGAGACCCAGTACTTC
NA,TRBV7-2,NA,TRBJ1-5,CASSPRGGGQPQHF,TGTGCCAGCAGCCCACGGGGGGGAGGGCAGCCCCAGCATTTT
TRBD1,TRBV29-1,NA,TRBJ2-7,CSVRDRGRVYEQYF,TGCAGCGTCAGGGACAGGGGGCGAGTCTACGAGCAGTACTTC
TRBD1,TRBV19,few,TRBJ2-7,CASSPGQGTRYEQYF,TGTGCCAGTAGTCCCGGACAGGGGACTCGGTACGAGCAGTACTTC
TRBD1,TRBV18,NA,TRBJ2-7,CASSPTGGYEQYF,TGTGCCAGCTCACCAACAGGGGGCTACGAGCAGTACTTC
NA,TRBV28,NA,TRBJ1-6,CASSLGNFNSPLHF,TGTGCCAGCAGTTTGGGTAACTTCAATTCACCCCTCCACTTT
TRBD2,TRBV28,NA,TRBJ2-6,CASRELRGGSSGANVLTF,TGTGCCAGCAGGGAGCTTCGGGGGGGTTCCTCTGGGGCCAACGTCCTGACTTTC
NA,TRBV5-8,NA,TRBJ2-7,CASSLISGLDWSDGYEQYF,TGTGCCAGCAGCTTAATCTCGGGACTGGACTGGTCCGATGGCTACGAGCAGTACTTC
TRBD1,TRBV28,NA,TRBJ1-2,CASSLLREGASGYTF,TGTGCCAGCAGTCTTCTCCGGGAGGGGGCGTCTGGCTACACCTTC
TRBD1,TRBV7-9,few,TRBJ1-5,CASSSAPKTGAGNQPQHF,TGTGCCAGCAGCTCGGCCCCCAAGACAGGGGCTGGCAATCAGCCCCAGCATTTT
TRBD1,TRBV2,NA,TRBJ2-7,CASSTQGALNGLREQYF,TGTGCCAGCAGCACACAGGGGGCGCTGAACGGTTTAAGGGAGCAGTACTTC
TRBD1,TRBV6-5,NA,TRBJ1-2,CASRTGWRGYTF,TGTGCCAGCAGGACAGGGTGGCGAGGCTACACCTTC
TRBD1,TRBV12-5,NA,TRBJ1-1,CASGRTGNTEAFF,TGTGCTAGTGGCCGGACAGGTAACACTGAAGCTTTCTTT
NA,TRBV6-1,NA,TRBJ1-2,CASSEAGYGYTF,TGTGCCAGCAGTGAAGCGGGCTATGGCTACACCTTC
TRBD2,TRBV28,NA,TRBJ2-7,CASTQPGGGISYEQYF,TGTGCCAGCACTCAACCCGGGGGGGGAATATCCTACGAGCAGTACTTC
TRBD1,TRBV28,NA,TRBJ1-1,CASNGGTGRGKNTEAFF,TGTGCCAGCAACGGGGGGACAGGGCGAGGCAAGAACACTGAAGCTTTCTTT
NA,TRBV28,NA,TRBJ2-1,CASSQDTGASYNEQFF,TGTGCCAGCAGTCAAGACACAGGAGCCTCCTACAATGAGCAGTTCTTC
NA,TRBV6-6,NA,TRBJ1-3,CATIQGSGNTIYF,TGTGCCACTATTCAGGGATCTGGAAACACCATATATTTT
NA,TRBV2,NA,TRBJ2-7,CASSRDSYEQYF,TGTGCCAGCAGTCGGGACTCCTACGAGCAGTACTTC
TRBD1,TRBV5-1,NA,TRBJ1-2,CASSGGQASLDYGYTF,TGCGCCAGCAGCGGGGGACAGGCCTCCCTCGACTATGGCTACACCTTC
TRBD2,TRBV9,NA,TRBJ2-2,CASSVVSGRAGTGELFF,TGTGCCAGCAGCGTAGTTAGCGGGAGGGCTGGGACCGGGGAGCTGTTTTTT
NA,TRBV19,NA,TRBJ2-1,CASSILNFEQFF,TGTGCCAGTAGTATCCTGAATTTTGAGCAGTTCTTC
NA,TRBV7-3,once,TRBJ2-3,CASSLTGPDTQYF,TGTGCCAGCAGCTTAACGGGACCAGATACGCAGTATTTT
NA,TRBV5-1,NA,TRBJ2-5,CASSILGETQYF,TGCGCCAGCAGCATCCTGGGAGAGACCCAGTACTTC
TRBD2,TRBV5-4,NA,TRBJ2-7,CASSSLPRASGIYEQYF,TGTGCCAGCAGCTCCCTGCCGAGGGCTAGCGGGATATACGAGCAGTACTTC
NA,TRBV7-9,NA,TRBJ1-1,CASGPQANTEAFF,TGTGCCAGCGGACCTCAGGCGAACACTGAAGCTTTCTTT
TRBD2,TRBV2,NA,TRBJ2-5,CASPDGSGGMETQYF,TGTGCCAGCCCCGACGGGTCGGGAGGGATGGAGACCCAGTACTTC
TRBD1,TRBV19,few,TRBJ1-2,CASTRQGATHYGYTF,TGTGCCAGCACAAGACAGGGGGCTACGCACTATGGCTACACCTTC
NA,TRBV7-3,NA,TRBJ1-2,CASSLGPANYGYTF,TGTGCCAGCAGCCTAGGCCCCGCCAACTATGGCTACACCTTC
TRBD1,TRBV19,NA,TRBJ2-5,CASSRQGPQETQYF,TGTGCCAGTAGTAGACAGGGACCCCAAGAGACCCAGTACTTC
NA,TRBV27,NA,TRBJ1-2,CASSLSGGRGGERGYTF,TGTGCCAGCAGTTTATCGGGGGGTAGGGGCGGCGAGCGGGGCTACACCTTC
TRBD1,TRBV18,NA,TRBJ1-5,CASSPRQGAGGNQPQHF,TGTGCCAGCTCACCGAGACAGGGGGCTGGAGGCAATCAGCCCCAGCATTTT
TRBD1,TRBV9,once,TRBJ1-2,CASSRDRGYVGYTF,TGTGCCAGCAGCCGAGACAGGGGGTATGTTGGCTACACCTTC
NA,TRBV5-1,NA,TRBJ1-5,CASSLVSGDQPQHF,TGCGCCAGCAGCTTGGTCTCGGGGGATCAGCCCCAGCATTTT
NA,TRBV7-8,NA,TRBJ2-3,CASSLAGQPTDTQYF,TGTGCCAGCAGCTTAGCAGGACAGCCCACAGATACGCAGTATTTT
TRBD1,TRBV28,NA,TRBJ1-5,CASGDYTGGEDQPQHF,TGTGCCAGCGGGGACTATACAGGGGGCGAAGATCAGCCCCAGCATTTT
TRBD2,TRBV6-1,NA,TRBJ2-5,CASSEGRASGYQETQYF,TGTGCCAGCAGTGAGGGGCGGGCTAGCGGGTACCAAGAGACCCAGTACTTC
TRBD1,TRBV6-1,NA,TRBJ1-2,CASSEAGTGANYGYTF,TGTGCCAGCAGTGAAGCGGGGACAGGGGCTAACTATGGCTACACCTTC
NA,TRBV4-1,NA,TRBJ1-2,CASSQIGAGMGYTF,TGCGCCAGCAGCCAAATCGGTGCAGGGATGGGCTACACCTTC
NA,TRBV5-1,NA,TRBJ2-1,CASSLRGGGMGNEQFF,TGCGCCAGCAGCCTCCGAGGCGGCGGGATGGGCAATGAGCAGTTCTTC
TRBD1,TRBV19,NA,TRBJ2-5,CASRLQGEFRETQYF,TGTGCCAGCCGGTTACAGGGGGAGTTTAGGGAGACCCAGTACTTC
NA,TRBV7-3,NA,TRBJ2-2,CASSLMALPNTGELFF,TGTGCCAGCAGCTTAATGGCCCTTCCGAACACCGGGGAGCTGTTTTTT
TRBD2,TRBV4-1,NA,TRBJ2-7,CASSRSTSGYDSYEQYF,TGCGCCAGCAGCCGCTCGACTAGCGGTTATGACTCCTACGAGCAGTACTTC
NA,TRBV11-1,NA,TRBJ2-5,CASSLRRSYQETQYF,TGTGCCAGCAGCTTAAGGCGGAGCTACCAAGAGACCCAGTACTTC
TRBD2,TRBV5-1,once,TRBJ2-1,CASSFGLAGDEQFF,TGCGCCAGCAGCTTTGGGCTAGCGGGAGATGAGCAGTTCTTC